The 16 T cell receptor beta chains reported below all come from one sample, sequenced in a study of cytomegalovirus exposure and HLA in healthy donors. PCR involved 60 Vbeta and 13 Jbeta primers. The table came from immunoSEQ multiplex PCR; TCRdb's copy has only in-frame clones and leaves some out. The sample yields 84,000 or so clones, approximately 88% seen once. Input material: PBMCs. All receptors derive from a woman between 45 and 60 years old in good health and CMV-seronegative.

The chain is built from TRBV5-6 and TRBJ1-1, with 8 positions matching TRBD1. The CDR3 length is 14 residues. Germline CDR1 SGHDT, CDR2 YYEEEE. With V trimmed by 4 bases and J by 1 base, 3 bases remained unmatched. The CDR3 bases are TGTGCCAGCAGCCCCGGGACAGGGAACACTGAAGCTTTCTTT. Translation gives CASSPGTGNTEAFF.

The J gene is TRBJ2-5, the V gene TRBV21-1; TRBD1 reflects the table's D call only, with no check against the DNA. The J call may not be correct, given that the DNA end is closer to TRBJ2-7. TRBV21-1 corresponds to a pseudogene. The CDR3 sequence is 16 residues long. This CDR3 reads CASSGGRMTKVYEQYF. The CDR3 DNA sequence: TGTGCCAGCAGCGGTGGCAGAATGACAAAGGTCTACGAGCAGTACTTC.

V and J are TRBV6-6 and TRBJ2-3; D not certain. The CDR3 is 14 residues long. The V and J ends lost 4 bases and 2 bases respectively, with 10 bases between them. Germline-derived CDR1 and CDR2 are MNHNY and SVGAGI (reference sequence). The CDR3 protein is CASSLERPTDTQYF. In DNA form, the CDR3 reads TGTGCCAGCAGTTTAGAGCGCCCCACAGATACGCAGTATTTT.

The chain links TRBV4-2 to TRBJ2-1; D possibly corresponds to TRBD2 (5 bases). Germline lookup yields CDR1 LGHNA and CDR2 YNFKEQ. Trimming stripped 1 base from V and 0 bases from J, with 7 bases between. The CDR3 loop spans 15 amino acids. The chain's CDR3 is CASSQGESSYNEQFF. The CDR3 nucleotides are TGTGCCAGCAGCCAAGGGGAGAGCTCCTACAATGAGCAGTTCTTC.

The rearrangement joins TRBV7-2 to TRBJ2-7, with D perhaps matching TRBD1 (6 bases). This CDR3 region has 13 residues. Germline V lookup: CDR1 SGHTA, CDR2 FQGNSA. Trimming took off 5 bases at V and 3 bases at J, with 11 bases between the two ends. The CDR3 sequence: CASSRTAGYEQYF. Written as DNA, the CDR3 is TGTGCCAGCAGCAGGACAGCTGGCTACGAGCAGTACTTC.

The chain links TRBV2 to TRBJ2-7; D uncertain. CDR3 length equals 13 residues. V was cut by 5 bases and J by 6 bases, with 14 bases left in between. Germline loops: CDR1 SNHLY, CDR2 FYNNEI. This CDR3 is CASSPQKFGEQYF. The CDR3, as DNA: TGTGCCAGCAGTCCCCAAAAATTCGGCGAGCAGTACTTC.

The chain is built from TRBV27 and TRBJ2-1, with no clear D. Per the germline V gene, CDR1 is MNHEY and CDR2 is SMNVEV (reference sequence). CDR3 length: 12 amino acids. The ends were cut back, 10 bases at V and 9 bases at J, with 16 bases in the middle. CDR3 amino acids: CATFTRYGEQFF. CDR3 sequence (DNA): TGTGCCACCTTTACCAGGTACGGTGAGCAGTTCTTC.

This chain links TRBV14 with TRBJ2-1, with 9 nucleotides matching TRBD2. V dropped 5 bases and J dropped 4; count of bases not matched to a gene: 9. The CDR3 runs to 16 residues. Germline CDR1 and CDR2: SGHDN and FVKESK. CDR3 region: CASSSRLAETYNEQFF. The CDR3, as DNA: TGTGCCAGCAGCTCCCGACTAGCGGAGACATACAATGAGCAGTTCTTC.

V gene TRBV19 combines with J gene TRBJ2-3; TRBD2 might be the D (7 bases). CDR3 length: 13 residues. V was shortened by 8 bases and J by 0 bases, with 9 bases between the two germline ends. Per the germline V gene, CDR1 is LNHDA and CDR2 is SQIVND (reference sequence). This chain's CDR3 is CASRGASTDTQYF. CDR3 nucleotide sequence: TGTGCCAGTCGGGGGGCTAGCACAGATACGCAGTATTTT.

This clone appeared once. The chain recombines TRBV6-5 with TRBJ2-1, with D unclear. CDR1 is MNHEY, CDR2 SVGAGI, per germline. CDR3 length: 16 amino acids. V was trimmed by 2 bases and J by 0 bases, leaving 11 bases between them. The CDR3 reads CASSYTRFSSYNEQFF. CDR3 in DNA: TGTGCCAGCAGTTACACCAGGTTCAGCTCCTACAATGAGCAGTTCTTC.

This clone has only a few counts. V is TRBV7-9 and J is TRBJ1-3; 9 nucleotides line up with TRBD1. Germline CDR1 SEHNR, CDR2 FQNEAQ (reference sequence). V gave up 4 bases and J gave up 4 bases; unmatched junction bases: 5. The length of the CDR3 is 15 residues. The CDR3 DNA sequence: TGTGCCAGCAGCTGGGACAGGGAGGCCGGAAACACCATATATTTT. It specifies CASSWDREAGNTIYF.

This chain links TRBV6-5 with TRBJ1-2; D unclear. V gave up 0 bases and J gave up 2 bases, with 7 bases separating them. CDR1 and CDR2 from the germline V gene are MNHEY and SVGAGI. This CDR3 spans 14 amino acids. DNA of the CDR3: TGTGCCAGCAGTTACTCGTCGGTAAACTATGGCTACACCTTC. The encoded protein is CASSYSSVNYGYTF.

This rearrangement joins TRBV7-9 to TRBJ2-2; TRBD2 agrees at 12 bases. This CDR3 is 18 amino acids long. Germline V gene sequence: CDR1 SEHNR, CDR2 FQNEAQ (reference sequence). Germline trimming cut 4 bases from V and 6 bases from J; bases unmatched to any gene: 12. The CDR3 sequence: CASSSRLQTSGRSGELFF. In nucleotides, the CDR3 is TGTGCCAGCAGCTCCCGGCTCCAGACTAGCGGGAGATCCGGGGAGCTGTTTTTT.

The chain uses TRBV2 and TRBJ2-5; the D is unclear. Germline loops: CDR1 SNHLY, CDR2 FYNNEI. CDR3 length: 14 amino acids. The V and J ends lost 3 bases and 5 bases respectively, with 13 bases between them. This CDR3 is CASSERVFGETQYF. CDR3 nucleotide sequence: TGTGCCAGCAGTGAGAGAGTGTTCGGGGAGACCCAGTACTTC.

This sequence joins TRBV4-2 and TRBJ2-3; 9 positions agree with TRBD2. Looked up from germline, CDR1 is LGHNA and CDR2 is YNFKEQ. The CDR3 totals 16 residues. V lost 1 base and J lost 6; bases outside the gene matches: 8. The DNA of the CDR3 is TGTGCCAGCAGCCAAGTTCGAGCGGGAGGAGCTGATACGCAGTATTTT. Translating gives CASSQVRAGGADTQYF.

The chain joins TRBV7-6 to TRBJ2-7; TRBD2 might be the D (6 bases). The CDR3 consists of 9 residues. Germline CDR1 SGHVS, CDR2 FNYEAQ. DNA of the CDR3: TGTGCGTCTAGCGACGAGCAGTACTTC. Translated: CASSDEQYF.